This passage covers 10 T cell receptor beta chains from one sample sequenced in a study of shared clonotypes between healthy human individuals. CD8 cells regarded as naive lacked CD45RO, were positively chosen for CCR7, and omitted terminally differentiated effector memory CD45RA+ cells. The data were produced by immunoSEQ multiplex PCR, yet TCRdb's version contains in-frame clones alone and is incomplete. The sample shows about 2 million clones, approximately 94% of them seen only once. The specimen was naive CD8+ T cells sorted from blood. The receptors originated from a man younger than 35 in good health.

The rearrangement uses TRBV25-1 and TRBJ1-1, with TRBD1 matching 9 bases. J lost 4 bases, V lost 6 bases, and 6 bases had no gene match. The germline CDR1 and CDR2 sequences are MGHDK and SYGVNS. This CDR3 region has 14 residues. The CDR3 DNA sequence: TGTGCCAGCAGGCCCACAGGGGGCTTCACTGAAGCTTTCTTT. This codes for CASRPTGGFTEAFF.

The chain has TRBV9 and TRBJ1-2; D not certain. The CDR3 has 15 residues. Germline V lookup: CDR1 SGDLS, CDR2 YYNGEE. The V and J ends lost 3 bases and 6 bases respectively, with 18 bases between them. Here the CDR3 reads CASSAYGNTIDGYTF. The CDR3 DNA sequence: TGTGCCAGCAGCGCTTACGGGAACACTATCGATGGCTACACCTTC. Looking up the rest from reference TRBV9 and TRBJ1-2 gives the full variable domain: DSGVTQTPKHLITATGQRVTLRCSPRSGDLSVYWYQQSLDQGLQFLIQYYNGEERAKGNILERFSAQQFPDLHSELNLSSLELGDSALYFCASSAYGNTIDGYTFGSGTRLTVV.

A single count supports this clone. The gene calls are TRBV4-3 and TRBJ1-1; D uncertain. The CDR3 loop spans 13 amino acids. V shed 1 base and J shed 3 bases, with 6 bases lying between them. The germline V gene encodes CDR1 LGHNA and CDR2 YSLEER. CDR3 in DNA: TGCGCCAGCAGCCAAGGGGCGGACACTGAAGCTTTCTTT. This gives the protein CASSQGADTEAFF.

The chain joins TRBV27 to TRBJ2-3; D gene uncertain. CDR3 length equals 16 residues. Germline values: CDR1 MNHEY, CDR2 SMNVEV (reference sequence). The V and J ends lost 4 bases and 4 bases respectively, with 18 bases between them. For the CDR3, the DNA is TGTGCCAGCAGTTCGATCAAGCCCCTCGGTGCAGATACGCAGTATTTT. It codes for CASSSIKPLGADTQYF.

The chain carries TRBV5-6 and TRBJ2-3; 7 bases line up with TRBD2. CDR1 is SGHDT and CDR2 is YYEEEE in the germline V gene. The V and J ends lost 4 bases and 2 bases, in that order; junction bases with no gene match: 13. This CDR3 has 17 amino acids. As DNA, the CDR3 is TGTGCCAGCAGCCTAGATTGGCGGGGGTCCTACACAGATACGCAGTATTTT. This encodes CASSLDWRGSYTDTQYF.

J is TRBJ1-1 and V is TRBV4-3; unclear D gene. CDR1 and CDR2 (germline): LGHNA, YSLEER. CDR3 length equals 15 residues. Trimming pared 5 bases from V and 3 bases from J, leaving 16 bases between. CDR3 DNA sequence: TGCGCCAGCAGCTTACTGTTGGACGGATACACTGAAGCTTTCTTT. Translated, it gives CASSLLLDGYTEAFF.

The DNA of the CDR3 is TGTGCCAGCAGCTCTTTGGACAGAGAATACGAGCAGTACTTC. It specifies CASSSLDREYEQYF. This rearrangement joins TRBV13 to TRBJ2-7, with a tentative D call TRBD1 (6 bases). Germline CDR1 and CDR2: PRHDT and FYEKMQ (reference sequence). This CDR3 region has 14 residues. V was cut by 4 bases and J by 4 bases, with 14 bases left in between. The full variable domain, rest sourced from reference TRBV13 and TRBJ2-7, is AAGVIQSPRHLIKEKRETATLKCYPIPRHDTVYWYQQGPGQDPQFLISFYEKMQSDKGSIPDRFSAQQFSDYHSELNMSSLELGDSALYFCASSSLDREYEQYFGPGTRLTVT.

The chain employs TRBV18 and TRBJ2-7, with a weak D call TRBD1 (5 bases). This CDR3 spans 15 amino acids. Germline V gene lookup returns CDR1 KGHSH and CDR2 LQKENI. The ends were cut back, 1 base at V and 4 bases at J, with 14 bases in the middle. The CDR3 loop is CASSPRGRIEYEQYF. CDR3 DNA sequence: TGTGCCAGCTCACCACGGGGCAGGATCGAATACGAGCAGTACTTC.

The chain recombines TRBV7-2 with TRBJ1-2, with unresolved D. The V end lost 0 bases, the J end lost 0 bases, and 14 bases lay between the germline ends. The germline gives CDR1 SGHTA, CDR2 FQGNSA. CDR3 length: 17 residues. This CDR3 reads CASSLAEWQEANYGYTF. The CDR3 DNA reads TGTGCCAGCAGCTTAGCGGAATGGCAGGAGGCTAACTATGGCTACACCTTC.

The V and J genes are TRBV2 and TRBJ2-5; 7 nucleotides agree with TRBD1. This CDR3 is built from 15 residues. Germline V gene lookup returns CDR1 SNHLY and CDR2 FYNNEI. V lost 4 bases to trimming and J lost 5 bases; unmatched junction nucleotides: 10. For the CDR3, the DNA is TGTGCCAGCAGTGGACTGGGACAGCCAGGGGAGACCCAGTACTTC. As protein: CASSGLGQPGETQYF.